Listed here are 15 T cell receptor beta chains from one sample, sequenced in a study of blood T cell repertoires in COVID-19. This table comes from immunoSEQ multiplex PCR, and its TCRdb copy is limited to in-frame clones, with some not included. The profile shows a few hundred thousand clones, over 80% of them singletons. Sequencing input: peripheral blood. Receptor source: a man in his 60s who had recovered from COVID-19.

The J gene is TRBJ2-1, the V gene TRBV6-1, with 7 nucleotides matching TRBD1. V gave up 4 bases and J gave up 0 bases; unmatched junction bases: 12. The germline CDR1 and CDR2 sequences are MNHNS and SASEGT. The CDR3 is 18 residues long. CDR3 protein: CASSAQAQGTSSYNEQFF. DNA of the CDR3: TGTGCCAGCAGTGCCCAGGCACAGGGGACCTCCTCCTACAATGAGCAGTTCTTC.

This chain connects TRBV4-2 to TRBJ2-3; the D is unclear. The CDR3 totals 16 residues. V was cut by 0 bases and J by 2 bases, with 12 bases left in between. Germline V gene data show CDR1 as LGHNA and CDR2 as YNFKEQ. CDR3 amino acids: CASSQDPAVNTDTQYF. CDR3 nucleotide sequence: TGTGCCAGCAGCCAAGATCCGGCGGTAAACACAGATACGCAGTATTTT.

This rearrangement joins TRBV28 to TRBJ1-1, with D unclear. The CDR3 contains 14 residues. Trimming stripped 4 bases from V and 0 bases from J, with 9 bases between. From germline, CDR1 is MDHEN and CDR2 SYDVKM. The CDR3 spells CASSSPQMNTEAFF. The DNA for the CDR3 is TGTGCCAGCAGTTCCCCACAAATGAACACTGAAGCTTTCTTT.

The chain joins TRBV7-2 to TRBJ1-5, with D possibly being TRBD1 (5 bases). This CDR3 has 14 amino acids. CDR1 and CDR2 from the germline V gene are SGHTA and FQGNSA. V lost 1 base and J lost 3, with 7 bases in between. CDR3 protein: CASSLDRNNQPQHF. CDR3 nucleotides: TGTGCCAGCAGCTTAGACAGGAACAATCAGCCCCAGCATTTT.

The rearrangement joins TRBV6-5 to TRBJ1-5, with 7 bases fitting TRBD1. This CDR3 is built from 13 residues. From germline, CDR1 is MNHEY and CDR2 SVGAGI. Trimming removed 6 bases from V and 5 bases from J; junction bases left unmatched: 4. The CDR3 region has the DNA TGTGCCAGCAGACCGACAGGGCATCAGCCCCAGCATTTT. It encodes CASRPTGHQPQHF.

The chain is built from TRBV7-6 and TRBJ1-2, with 7 bases lining up with TRBD1. V shed 2 bases and J 4 bases; nucleotides not matched to a gene: 10. This CDR3 region has 16 residues. Looked up from germline, CDR1 is SGHVS and CDR2 is FNYEAQ. For the CDR3, the DNA is TGTGCCAGCAGCTTAACAGCCGGGGACAGCTTCTATGGCTACACCTTC. Translated: CASSLTAGDSFYGYTF.

The chain employs TRBV9 and TRBJ1-1; 9 bases are a match to TRBD1. Trimming took 4 bases from V and 5 from J; bases not matched to a gene: 3. This CDR3 is built from 13 residues. Germline CDR1 and CDR2: SGDLS and YYNGEE. The CDR3 DNA reads TGTGCCAGCAGCCTGGGACAGGGTACTGAAGCTTTCTTT. Its translation: CASSLGQGTEAFF.

This clone was seen only once. The chain employs TRBV28 and TRBJ1-5; D not resolved. The CDR3 extends over 14 amino acids. CDR1 and CDR2 from the germline V gene are MDHEN and SYDVKM. V lost 2 bases and J lost 3, with 8 bases in between. This CDR3 reads CASSLTQHNQPQHF. CDR3 DNA: TGTGCCAGCAGTTTAACACAGCACAATCAGCCCCAGCATTTT.

The J gene is TRBJ2-5, the V gene TRBV5-1; weak D call: TRBD1 (6 bases). Germline V gives CDR1 SGHRS, CDR2 YFSETQ. The CDR3 totals 14 residues. V lost 3 bases to trimming and J lost 7 bases, with 16 bases between them. The CDR3 spells CASSSTGDWGTQYF. In DNA, the CDR3 is TGCGCCAGCAGCTCGACAGGCGACTGGGGGACCCAGTACTTC.

The gene calls are TRBV18 and TRBJ2-3, with 10 positions matching TRBD2. After removal of 3 bases from V and 6 bases from J, the junction contained 12 bases not matched to a gene. The CDR3 length is 17 residues. CDR1 is KGHSH and CDR2 is LQKENI in the germline V gene. The CDR3 sequence: CASSPFSSGGPADTQYF. The CDR3 DNA sequence: TGTGCCAGCTCACCCTTTAGTAGCGGGGGGCCCGCGGATACGCAGTATTTT.

The genes are TRBV25-1 and TRBJ1-6; 8 bases are a match to TRBD1. Germline CDR1 MGHDK, CDR2 SYGVNS. J was trimmed by 6 bases and V by 5 bases; bases with no gene match: 3. This CDR3 has 14 amino acids. The CDR3 DNA follows: TGTGCCAGCAGTAGGGGACAGGCTAATTCACCCCTCCACTTT. This gives the protein CASSRGQANSPLHF.

The table lists this clone with a few counts. The chain combines TRBV30 with TRBJ1-3; a weak D match, TRBD1 (6 bases). Trimming shortened V by 0 bases and J by 7 bases, and 13 bases separated the two germline ends. Germline lookup yields CDR1 GTSNPN and CDR2 SVGIG (reference sequence). CDR3 length: 14 residues. This CDR3 is CAWSVPDRMNTIYF. Here the CDR3 DNA reads TGTGCCTGGAGTGTCCCTGACAGGATGAACACCATATATTTT.

This clone was observed once. The J gene is TRBJ2-7, the V gene TRBV12-3 or TRBV12-4; 7 bases match TRBD1. The CDR3 consists of 13 residues. The junction had 4 bases not matched to a gene; V was cut back by 6 bases and J by 2 bases. The CDR3 region has the DNA TGTGCCAGCAGAAAACAGGGGACCTACGAGCAGTACTTC. It specifies CASRKQGTYEQYF.

The gene calls are TRBV19 and TRBJ1-6, with 11 nucleotides matching TRBD1. The germline CDR1 and CDR2 sequences are LNHDA and SQIVND (reference sequence). This CDR3 comprises 17 residues. V was pared by 6 bases and J by 14 bases, with 18 bases of the junction left unmatched. The CDR3 coding sequence is TGTGCCAGTAGCCCACGGGACAGGGGGTTAACTGGGGACACCCTCCACTTT. Protein sequence: CASSPRDRGLTGDTLHF.

The genes are TRBV18 and TRBJ1-2, with 9 positions matching TRBD1. This CDR3 contains 15 residues. Germline values: CDR1 KGHSH, CDR2 LQKENI. The ends lost 5 bases at V and 4 bases at J; junction bases unmatched: 8. This CDR3 reads CASSSRTGEGYGYTF. The CDR3 coding sequence is TGTGCCAGCTCATCGAGGACAGGGGAGGGCTATGGCTACACCTTC.